This T cell receptor beta chain was captured by sequencing in a study of T cells in Graves' hyperthyroidism and ophthalmopathy. Study-level information: Initial diagnosis, before any treatment, was when peripheral blood was collected. Whole-study findings and limits: Ophthalmopathy stood apart from stable hyperthyroidism in a 13 V-J model. Blood also held most thyroid clonotypes expanded beyond 0.001.

Amplification of TCR beta CDR3 regions used RNA as the template. A set of HTBI primers served as the primers for a first-round RT-PCR of the TCR CDR3. Each CDR3 protein is one row after TCRdb ran MiXCR on the multiplex PCR reads. The table has hundreds of thousands of distinct CDR3 sequences, about 17% seen once; the top ten hold less than 4.5%. This clonotype was observed at least ten times. What it recognizes is unknown. Stability of Graves' hyperthyroidism was defined as absent ophthalmopathy progression within 18 months. This sequence originates from a woman aged 30 to 39 with Graves' hyperthyroidism. Sequences were obtained from blood.

The CDR3 loop is CASSPNGATISYEQYF. The CDR3 nucleotides read TGTGCCAGCAGTCCAAATGGGGCTACCATTTCCTACGAGCAGTACTTC. The chain combines TRBV28 with TRBJ2-7; maybe TRBD1 (5 bases). CDR1 and CDR2 from the germline V gene are MDHEN and SYDVKM. V was shortened by 5 bases and J by 1 base, with 18 bases between the two germline ends. CDR3 length: 16 residues. The full variable domain, its missing parts supplied by reference TRBV28 and TRBJ2-7, is DVKVTQSSRYLVKRTGEKVFLECVQDMDHENMFWYRQDPGLGLRLIYFSYDVKMKEKGDIPEGYSVSREKKERFSLILESASTNQTSMYLCASSPNGATISYEQYFGPGTRLTVT.